This T cell receptor (beta chain) comes out of a study of cytomegalovirus exposure and HLA in healthy donors (TCRdb year 2017). Some background on the complete study: In an earlier analysis of roughly 500 of the donors, 250 to 350 Gb of sequence data and 90 million to 120 million unique TCR beta sequences from 180 million or so T cells were reported. Among 300 to 500 genotyped donors of the cohort, an average of around 220,000 unique TCR beta nucleotide sequences was sequenced per donor, of which 15% to 20% were non-productive. In an earlier analysis of 587 of the donors, high-throughput TCR beta sequencing was used to judge whether each TCR beta V gene segment behaved as functional or pseudogenic. The study used immunosequencing to profile the T cell repertoires of 600 to 850 subjects and linked those repertoires to cytomegalovirus serostatus. A later analysis re-analyzed previously published TCR beta repertoires from hundreds of donors and added high-resolution HLA genotyping to study TCR occurrence patterns. Among the roughly 410 genotyped donors, around 81% belonged to the genetic ancestry cluster associated with self-reported Caucasian donors. Rather than using new phenotypic data, the later analysis identified candidate immune exposures from TCR beta sequences and from how often those sequences occurred across donors. Because of strong linkage in the cohort, a handful of DR-DQ haplotypes were treated as single units for association and clustering. Donor age, sex, ethnicity and CMV serostatus were collected together with the repertoire data. The number of typed donors differed by locus: about 629-630 for A, B, C, DRB1 and DQB1; some 500 for DQA1; roughly 600 for DPA1; and around 470 for DPB1. Both class I and class II loci were covered by HLA typing, at four-digit resolution. The study was designed to test whether signatures of past pathogen exposure could be identified by cataloging public T cell receptors. In addition to the first cohort of around 670 subjects, a separate validation cohort of around 110 different subjects was used. Genome-wide SNP genotypes for about 60% of the roughly 700 donors were used in a later genetic analysis, which treated that subset as a discovery cohort. High-throughput TCR immunosequencing, statistical association of individual TCRs with disease status, and machine learning were combined to predict cytomegalovirus infection status. Every repertoire in the discovery cohort had been generated on one and the same sequencing platform. An early release that covered some 630 HLA-typed donors contained 250 to 350 gigabases of sequencing data and tens of millions of unique TCR sequences.

The cohort consisted of 650 to 850 healthy bone marrow donors. At the time of sampling, every cohort member was nominally healthy, though immune exposures that went unrecorded were likely present. The donor tested CMV seronegative, placing the donor among the 300 to 450 seronegative members of the cohort. A peripheral blood sample was collected from each donor, and TCR beta sequencing was performed on peripheral blood mononuclear cells. Genomic DNA extraction from the blood cell samples was performed with the Qiagen DNeasy Blood Extraction Kit. On this clone itself: Its antigen is not yet known. One base away there is no much larger clone; base qualities are not given.

The library was built by means of the immunoSEQ multiplex PCR assay. For the multiplex PCR, a mixture combining 60 forward primers for TCR Vbeta segments and 13 reverse primers for TCR Jbeta segments was used. A multiplex PCR assay on genomic DNA amplified the CDR3 region of rearranged TCR beta genes. Amplified TCR beta libraries were sequenced as 87-base-pair reads on the Illumina HiSeq System. Per the authors' processing: Across the 500 to 700 repertoires, a later analysis counted approximately 75 million unique TCR beta chains, around 11 million of which were shared by at least two donors. To remove PCR and sequencing errors, raw reads were error-corrected and collapsed into unique sequences using a nearest-neighbor algorithm that merged closely related sequences. V, D and J gene segments were assigned by aligning CDR3 sequences to IMGT reference sequences. For a sequence to be retained, a match of at least six nucleotides to both a V gene segment and a J gene segment was required. A rearrangement was called productive if the CDR3 had no stop codons and remained in frame with V and J, and every other rearrangement was called non-productive. Following IMGT convention, CDR3 was defined as the stretch from the second conserved V-encoded cysteine to the conserved J-encoded phenylalanine. Sequences without an unambiguous match to a single V gene segment were excluded from the earlier analysis of a few hundred of the donors. An earlier analysis of 587 of the donors called V segments functional above 56.7% productive rearrangements and segregating when the between-donor standard deviation exceeded 5%. A statistical classification framework was developed to diagnose cytomegalovirus status using the catalog of TCR beta chain sequences. V and J gene assignment, in a later analysis, came from comparing TCR nucleotide sequences with IMGT/GENE-DB human TR gene sequences. The TCRdist pipeline was used in a later analysis to assign CDR3 sequences and most-parsimonious VDJ recombination scenarios. In a later analysis, each TCR beta chain was defined by its CDR3 amino acid sequence together with its V-gene family, and reads without a unique V-gene family were excluded. To address suspected cross-contamination and a sequencing artifact, a later analysis removed over 500 highly shared, low-generation-probability nucleotide sequences. A later analysis calculated a clonal expansion index for each public chain from normalized within-repertoire ranks of inferred template counts. Generation probabilities in a later analysis came from a VDJ recombination model fitted to out-of-frame rearrangements, and those results were checked against IGoR. Hypergeometric tests were used in a later analysis to score TCR-TCR, TCR-HLA and TCR-CMV co-occurrence, with a repertoire-size bias correction applied to the TCR pairs. In a later analysis, false discovery rates were estimated by permuting HLA or CMV assignments 20 times. In a later analysis, co-occurring TCRs were grouped with DBSCAN, and TCRdist sequence similarity was added when clustering was performed within HLA-allele-positive subsets. For co-occurrence clustering, repertoires with fewer than 30,000 or more than 120,000 public chains were excluded, along with four to six repertoires with anomalous nucleotide sharing. TCRdb limited this immuneACCESS table to in-frame rearrangements with V and J called. A share of clones is missing; checked studies link under half to unresolved V genes, and the rest is unexplained. V and J calls and clone size follow that table, whereas D and trimming were derived from the DNA. The sample table shows 140,000 to 150,000 clones, and 65% to 85% are seen once. The ten largest clones take up roughly 3.5% of the sample.

The paper as a whole reports these results and caveats: Sequencing depth was assumed to be roughly uniform across donors in the presence/absence analyses, though that assumption may not hold. Assigning TCR associations to individual alleles was difficult when HLA alleles, especially DR and DQ, strongly co-occurred. In the study, some 160 TCR beta chains were listed as associated with cytomegalovirus. Compared with the roughly 700-donor mean, donors in an Asian-associated ancestry cluster had fewer N-insertions in productive TCRs, according to a later genetic analysis. In a later genetic analysis, a missense DCLRE1C variant was associated with V-gene and J-gene trimming of TCR beta chains, and the association was replicated in an independent cohort. HLA typing was unavailable for some donors at each locus, so association tests used only the typed subset. Across donors, most TCR sequences were observed very rarely, whereas some public TCRs were present in many individuals. In a later analysis, HLA-associated TCR beta chains were found to be more clonally expanded and to have lower generation probabilities than equally common non-associated chains. In a later analysis, the rate of TCR association differed among HLA loci, with DRB1 alleles having the most associated TCRs and HLA-C alleles having the fewest. Because the 87-base-pair reads could not distinguish some IMGT-functional V segments, including TRBV6-2 and TRBV6-3, those segments were excluded. In an earlier analysis of about 540 of the donors, most TCR beta V segments were observed in productive rearrangements about 87% or about 30% of the time, broadly matching IMGT annotations. Specific HLA alleles were associated with 16,951 TCR beta sequences at a false discovery rate of 0.05 in a later analysis. The earlier analysis of nearly 600 of the donors excluded roughly 17 rarely observed V segments, including chromosome 9 orphons, because counts were too low. Correlated functional status among segregating V segments might reflect linkage disequilibrium, but an unknown experimental factor could not be ruled out. In a later analysis, several top co-occurrence clusters were reported to appear linked to parvovirus B19, influenza, CMV and Epstein-Barr virus. Immune exposure information for the cohort was limited to CMV serostatus. In a later analysis, most CMV-associated TCR beta chains were found to appear HLA-restricted, with HLA associations seemingly driven largely by CMV exposure. A further reported finding was that TCR beta sequences accurately predicted the HLA-A and HLA-B alleles for most subjects in the first cohort. A group of highly shared sequence variants was considered likely to be a technical artifact of the sequencing pipeline. A few of the identified cytomegalovirus-associated TCR beta chains were confirmed in vitro to be specific for cytomegalovirus antigens. The authors suggested that the approach could potentially be extended to other disease states and immunological phenotypes. In this cohort, only TCR beta chains were sequenced, and detectable features were limited by the absence of alpha or paired-chain data. In both the original and validation cohorts, the classifier was reported to diagnose cytomegalovirus status with high specificity and sensitivity.

For this chain, trimming is 0 bases at the V end and 12 bases at the J end, and the number of junction bases without a gene match is 12. CDR1 and CDR2 are read off the germline V gene (reference sequence) as MNHEY and SMNVEV. The CDR3 spans 15 residues, from the cysteine through the phenylalanine. This entry keeps only the CDR3 DNA: 45 bases, framed from base 1. The specimen sequenced was PBMCs. The source of this sequence is a male donor in good health and CMV-seronegative. The receptor chain draws on TRBV27 and TRBJ2-5; TRBD2 lines up with 8 middle nucleotides. The nucleotide sequence is given as TGTGCCAGCAGTTTATCCGGGACTAGGTCTTTGAGAGAGTACTTC. The resulting protein is CASSLSGTRSLREYF.